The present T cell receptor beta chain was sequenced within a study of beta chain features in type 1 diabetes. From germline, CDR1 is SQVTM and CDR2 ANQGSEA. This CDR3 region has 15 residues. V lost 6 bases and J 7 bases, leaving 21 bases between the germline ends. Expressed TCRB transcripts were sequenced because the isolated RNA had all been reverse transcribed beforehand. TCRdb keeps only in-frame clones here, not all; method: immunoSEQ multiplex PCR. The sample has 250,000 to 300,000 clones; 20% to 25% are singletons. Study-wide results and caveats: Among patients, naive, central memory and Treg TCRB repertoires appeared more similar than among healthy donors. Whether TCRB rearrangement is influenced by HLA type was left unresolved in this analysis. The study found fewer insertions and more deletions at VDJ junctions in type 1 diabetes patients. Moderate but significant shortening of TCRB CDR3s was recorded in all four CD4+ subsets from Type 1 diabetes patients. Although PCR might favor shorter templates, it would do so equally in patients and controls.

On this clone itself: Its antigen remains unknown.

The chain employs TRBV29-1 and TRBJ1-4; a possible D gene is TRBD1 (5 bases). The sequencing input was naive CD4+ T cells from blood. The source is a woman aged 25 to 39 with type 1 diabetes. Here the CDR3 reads CSVADTRGDTEKLFF. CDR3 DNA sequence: TGCAGCGTCGCGGACACTCGTGGGGATACTGAAAAACTGTTTTTT.